This paragraph covers one T cell receptor beta chain sequence. Its antigen is not known. The CDR3 is 17 residues long. The data derive from a study of cytomegalovirus exposure and HLA in healthy donors. Study-level points and caveats: The study assumed roughly uniform donor sequencing depth for presence/absence analyses. Differences between HLA loci emerged in a later analysis of TCR association rates, with DRB1 most and HLA-C fewest. Some highly shared sequence variants likely arose as a pipeline artifact.

In the PCR, 60 Vbeta and 13 Jbeta primers were used. Only in-frame clones appear in the TCRdb table, and some are missing; sequencing was by immunoSEQ multiplex PCR. The profile shows almost 95,000 clones, over 65% of them singletons. Nominal health characterized the donors when sampled, though unrecorded immune exposures were likely. The source is a man aged 25 to 40 in good health and CMV-seronegative. Sequenced sample: PBMCs. V usage is TRBV21-1 and J usage is TRBJ2-1; the D call in the table, TRBD2, was not verified against the DNA. TRBV21-1 is a pseudogene. The CDR3: CASSKGASGENYNEQFF. In DNA, the CDR3 is TGTGCCAGCAGCAAAGGGGCTAGCGGGGAAAACTACAATGAGCAGTTCTTC.